The 29 T cell receptor beta chains given below trace back to one sample, sequenced in a study of T cell clonality in common variable immunodeficiency. Study observations and caveats: Reportedly, TCR beta sequences from common variable immunodeficiency showed fewer deletions and N-nucleotide insertions.

Their cognate antigens are unknown. Profiling relied on immunoSEQ multiplex PCR, and the TCRdb table lists in-frame clones only, not all of them. The record shows about 9,200 clones for this sample, with no singletons present. The sample comprised peripheral blood mononuclear cells. These receptor sequences come from a human donor with common variable immunodeficiency.

This clone was seen many times. The CDR3 end lies 3 residues beyond the end of the read and is filled in from the germline J gene. The rearrangement joins TRBV2 to TRBJ2-3; 10 nucleotides agree with TRBD2. The CDR3 runs to 17 residues. Germline loops: CDR1 SNHLY, CDR2 FYNNEI. The V gene end was trimmed by 2 bases and the J gene end by 6 bases; junction bases not matched to a gene: 11. The sequenced CDR3 bases are TGTGCCAGCAGTGAAAGAAGAGCTAGCGGGAGCTCTGATACG. It specifies CASSERRASGSSDT. The entire CDR3 is CASSERRASGSSDTQYF.

Ten or more counts support this clone. A read error may account for a junction end that differs from germline. Read data end 3 residues before the CDR3 end; the end is taken from the germline J gene. The chain combines TRBV6-2 or TRBV6-3 with TRBJ2-7, with a weak D call TRBD1 (7 bases). Per germline, CDR1 MNHEY and CDR2 SVGEGT. The CDR3 loop spans 14 amino acids. The covered CDR3 bases are TGTGCCAGCAGCGGCAGGGGGGTCTCCCACGAG. It encodes CASSGRGVSHE. The full CDR3 reads CASSGRGVSHEQYF.

This clone was observed a few times. With a far larger clone one base away, a read error is the likely cause. The read terminates 3 residues before the CDR3 end, so the remaining end is supplied by the germline J gene. The chain employs TRBV19 and TRBJ2-1, with 7 positions matching TRBD2. V was clipped by 8 bases and J by 6 bases; unmatched bases: 7. CDR1 is LNHDA and CDR2 is SQIVND in the germline V gene (reference sequence). The CDR3 runs 13 residues. This chain's CDR3 is CASPLRGVNEQFF. The sequenced part of the CDR3 DNA is TGTGCCAGTCCCCTCCGGGGGGTCAATGAG.

This clone was found many times. Coverage ceases 3 residues before the CDR3 finishes, and the germline J gene fills in the end. V gene TRBV18 combines with J gene TRBJ2-1; 9 bases match TRBD2. This CDR3 comprises 16 residues. The J segment lost 6 bases and the V segment lost 3 bases, leaving 9 bases of the junction unmatched. Germline lookup yields CDR1 KGHSH and CDR2 LQKENI. The sequenced CDR3 bases are TGTGCCAGCTCACCTCCCGGGACTAGCAGAACCAATGAG. This codes for CASSPPGTSRTNE. In full, the CDR3 is CASSPPGTSRTNEQFF.

This clone has a count of ten or more. From the germline J gene comes the end of the CDR3, since the read stops 3 residues before it. V usage is TRBV5-1 and J usage is TRBJ2-5; no definite D call. V gave up 0 bases and J gave up 4 bases, with 19 bases separating them. The V gene's germline CDR1 is SGHRS and CDR2 YFSETQ. The CDR3 loop spans 17 amino acids. The sequenced CDR3 bases are TGCGCCAGCAGCTTGGTAACCGGGTTCAGTGGAGCAGAGACC. As protein: CASSLVTGFSGAET. The whole CDR3 protein reads CASSLVTGFSGAETQYF.

At least ten counts were recorded for this clone. The read is 3 residues too short to cover the CDR3 end, so that end is filled in from the germline J gene. The chain recombines TRBV18 with TRBJ1-2; TRBD1 matches 7 bases. Germline CDR1 reads KGHSH; CDR2 reads LQKENI. The CDR3 has 15 residues. The covered CDR3 bases are TGTGCCAGCTCTTCCACGGGACAGCCCCTTGGAGGC. Encoded protein: CASSSTGQPLGG. The entire CDR3 reads CASSSTGQPLGGYTF.

The table lists this clone with many counts. A far larger clone lies a single base away; this is likely a read error. With the read ending 3 residues before the CDR3 end, the germline J gene is used to fill in that end. The same CDR3 can be traced to other DNA sequences in this sample. This chain joins TRBV28 and TRBJ2-1; maybe TRBD2 (6 bases). CDR3 size: 16 residues. CDR1 MDHEN and CDR2 SYDVKM come from the germline V gene. The V end was cut by 5 bases, the J end by 0 bases, with 14 bases between. The CDR3 reads CASSLLAGTSYNEQFF. Incomplete CDR3 DNA: TGTGCCAGCAGTCTACTGGCGGGAACCTCCTACAATGAG.

This clone has at least ten counts. The read comes to an end 3 residues before the CDR3 does, leaving the germline J gene to fill in the end. The V call is TRBV9, the J call TRBJ2-3, with a tentative D call TRBD2 (6 bases). The V end was cut by 4 bases, the J end by 5 bases, with 20 bases between. In germline, CDR1 is SGDLS, CDR2 YYNGEE. The CDR3 has 16 amino acids. Incomplete CDR3 DNA: TGTGCCAGCAGCCTAGAGGGCGGGGCCATGGGAGATACG. Translating gives CASSLEGGAMGDT. The entire CDR3 reads CASSLEGGAMGDTQYF.

This clone was detected ten times or more. The sequence runs out 3 residues before the end of the CDR3; the remainder is reconstructed from the germline J gene. V usage is TRBV12-3 or TRBV12-4 and J usage is TRBJ2-7, with 7 bases identical to TRBD2. This CDR3 comprises 15 residues. Trimming cost V 5 bases and J 0 bases; bases outside gene matches: 7. The CDR3 bases that were read are TGTGCCAGCAGTCCCCGAGCGGGAAGCTCCTACGAG. It codes for CASSPRAGSSYE. The entire CDR3 protein is CASSPRAGSSYEQYF.

This clone was seen many times. Sequencing ends 3 residues short of the CDR3 end; the germline J gene provides the rest. The genes are TRBV5-1 and TRBJ2-1; TRBD2 agrees at 7 bases. After removal of 5 bases from V and 3 bases from J, the junction contained 8 bases not matched to a gene. Germline V gene lookup returns CDR1 SGHRS and CDR2 YFSETQ. This CDR3 has 15 amino acids. Partial CDR3 DNA: TGCGCCAGCAGGTTGACTAGCCCAGTCTACAATGAG. Protein: CASRLTSPVYNE. Given in full, the CDR3 is CASRLTSPVYNEQFF.

This clone was detected many times. The observed sequence ends 3 residues before the CDR3 terminus, with the missing tail filled in from the germline J gene. The V and J genes are TRBV6-2 or TRBV6-3 and TRBJ1-4; tentative D call: TRBD1 (6 bases). The CDR3 has 15 residues. Per the germline V gene, CDR1 is MNHEY and CDR2 is SVGEGT. Trimming took off 2 bases at V and 7 bases at J, with 14 bases between the two ends. Here the CDR3 reads CASSYMGTPGEKLFF. Partial CDR3 DNA: TGTGCCAGCAGTTACATGGGGACACCCGGTGAAAAA.

This clone was recorded at least ten times. The sequenced fragment ends 3 residues before the CDR3 boundary, so the rest is inferred from the germline J gene. The chain employs TRBV19 and TRBJ1-2; 7 bases map to TRBD1. Germline V gene sequence: CDR1 LNHDA, CDR2 SQIVND (reference sequence). The CDR3 has 15 amino acids. The trim removed 6 bases at V and 0 bases at J, leaving 7 bases unmatched. The CDR3 sequence is CASSPAGGANYGYTF. CDR3 DNA, as far as it was read: TGTGCCAGTAGCCCCGCAGGGGGAGCTAACTATGGC.

This clone was recorded at least ten times. Coverage ceases 3 residues before the CDR3 finishes, and the germline J gene fills in the end. The rearrangement joins TRBV19 to TRBJ2-6, with TRBD2 as a possible D gene (5 bases). This CDR3 is 15 amino acids long. Trimming removed 5 bases from V and 0 bases from J, with 8 bases in between. Germline V lookup: CDR1 LNHDA, CDR2 SQIVND (reference sequence). CDR3 residues: CASSRAGSGANVLTF. The part of the CDR3 DNA that was read is TGTGCCAGTAGTCGGGCGGGCTCTGGGGCCAACGTC.

This clone was observed at least ten times. The read gets to within 3 residues of the CDR3 end, and the germline J gene fills in the rest. The chain has TRBV19 and TRBJ1-4; no clear D gene. The V end lost 3 bases, the J end lost 2 bases, and 4 bases lay between the germline ends. This CDR3 has 13 amino acids. Germline lookup yields CDR1 LNHDA and CDR2 SQIVND (reference sequence). CDR3 DNA (partial): TGTGCCAGTAGTATTATGACTAATGAAAAA. It yields the protein CASSIMTNEK. The CDR3 in full is CASSIMTNEKLFF.

This clone was observed at least ten times. From the germline J gene comes the end of the CDR3, since the read stops 3 residues before it. The V and J genes are TRBV2 and TRBJ1-1, with D maybe TRBD1 (6 bases). CDR1 is SNHLY and CDR2 is FYNNEI in the germline V gene. The CDR3 is 14 residues long. V shed 3 bases and J shed 4 bases, with 12 bases lying between them. The CDR3 loop is CASSDQGFSTEAFF. The sequenced part of the CDR3 DNA is TGTGCCAGCAGTGACCAGGGGTTTAGCACTGAA.

At least ten counts were recorded for this clone. The read comes to an end 3 residues before the CDR3 does, leaving the germline J gene to fill in the end. The gene calls are TRBV5-1 and TRBJ1-4; 7 nucleotides align to TRBD1. Germline values: CDR1 SGHRS, CDR2 YFSETQ. The CDR3 runs 14 residues. V trimming: 5 bases; J trimming: 8 bases; junction bases outside the gene matches: 9. CDR3: CASRRDSPGEKLFF. The sequenced CDR3 bases are TGCGCCAGCAGACGGGACAGCCCGGGAGAAAAA.

Ten or more counts support this clone. From the germline J gene comes the end of the CDR3, since the read stops 3 residues before it. The V call is TRBV10-3, the J call TRBJ1-6; D is unresolved. Trimming shortened V by 10 bases and J by 0 bases, and 10 bases separated the two germline ends. This CDR3 contains 14 residues. Germline V gene lookup returns CDR1 ENHRY and CDR2 SYGVKD. CDR3: CATRPGSYNSPLHF. Partial CDR3 DNA: TGTGCCACCCGACCGGGCTCCTATAATTCACCC.

As concerns this clone: The read ends 3 residues shy of where the CDR3 ends; the end is completed using the germline J gene. This chain links TRBV5-6 with TRBJ1-4; 7 nucleotides agree with TRBD1. Unmatched junction bases numbered 1, after V lost 0 bases and J lost 8 bases. There are 13 residues in the CDR3. Germline CDR1 and CDR2: SGHDT and YYEEEE. CDR3 bases read: TGTGCCAGCAGCTTGGAACAGGGGGAAAAA. This codes for CASSLEQGEK. The whole CDR3 protein is CASSLEQGEKLFF.

This clone occurred many times. The read ends 3 residues shy of where the CDR3 ends; the end is completed using the germline J gene. The chain couples TRBV4-1 to TRBJ1-2; possible D gene TRBD1, 6 bases. Germline assignment: CDR1 MGHRA and CDR2 YSYEKL. CDR3 length: 16 amino acids. Between the trimmed V and J ends, which lost 2 bases and 6 bases, there was a span of 19 bases. The DNA read from the CDR3 is TGCGCCAGCAGCCAATTGACAATTGACAGGTTCGATGGC. Residues: CASSQLTIDRFDG. The CDR3, in full, reads CASSQLTIDRFDGYTF.

Points on this clone: The junction does not match germline at one end; this may be a read error. The read finishes 3 residues shy of the CDR3 end, and the germline J gene is used to complete it. The genes are TRBV18 and TRBJ1-1; D is unresolved. CDR3 size: 15 residues. Per the germline V gene, CDR1 is KGHSH and CDR2 is LQKENI. CDR3 DNA, as far as it was read: TGTGCCAGCGCACCACGGGCAGAGATGAACACGGAA. It encodes CASAPRAEMNTE. The CDR3 in full is CASAPRAEMNTEAFF.

This clone was counted at least ten times. The read falls 3 residues short of the CDR3 end, and the missing part is taken from the germline J gene. The V call is TRBV20-1, the J call TRBJ2-3; a weak D match, TRBD2 (7 bases). Per germline, CDR1 DFQATT and CDR2 SNEGSKA (reference sequence). The CDR3 runs to 16 residues. The V end was cut by 4 bases, the J end by 2 bases, with 19 bases between. The CDR3 here is CSANGGGQANTDTQYF. Incomplete CDR3 DNA: TGCAGTGCTAATGGGGGGGGGCAGGCTAACACAGATACG.

The sample holds many counts of this clone. The read terminates 3 residues ahead of where the CDR3 ends, so the germline J gene completes it. The rearrangement joins TRBV7-8 to TRBJ2-1; the D gene is possibly TRBD1 (5 bases). Trimming shortened V by 4 bases and J by 1 base, and 14 bases separated the two germline ends. CDR3 length: 16 amino acids. CDR1 and CDR2 from the germline V gene are SGHVS and FQNEAQ. CDR3 bases read: TGTGCCAGCAGCTCCTATCTCCCAGGGTCCTACAATGAG. This gives the protein CASSSYLPGSYNE. Given in full, the CDR3 is CASSSYLPGSYNEQFF.

This clone was seen many times. The read gets to within 3 residues of the CDR3 end, and the germline J gene fills in the rest. The V call is TRBV3-1 (or the pseudogene TRBV3-2), the J call TRBJ2-2; TRBD2 matches 8 bases. The CDR3 loop spans 16 amino acids. V was pared by 1 base and J by 4 bases, with 5 bases of the junction left unmatched. Germline lookup yields CDR1 LGHDT and CDR2 YNNKEL (reference sequence). CDR3 DNA (partial): TGTGCCAGCAGCCAAGGGGTTAGCGGGATCACCGGGGAG. Its protein product is CASSQGVSGITGE. The full CDR3 sequence reads CASSQGVSGITGELFF.

In its sample, this clone was seen many times. The sequence runs out 3 residues before the end of the CDR3; the remainder is reconstructed from the germline J gene. The J gene is TRBJ1-2, the V gene TRBV12-3 or TRBV12-4, with a possible D match to TRBD1 (6 bases). The CDR3 runs to 13 residues. Trimming removed 5 bases at V and 7 bases at J, with 14 bases between. The DNA read from the CDR3 is TGTGCCAGCAGTACGTCACAGGGCGCTGGC. It codes for CASSTSQGAG. The full CDR3 protein is CASSTSQGAGYTF.

This clone was detected a few times. CDR3 residues: CASSFNPELAGGPIEADTQYF. The covered CDR3 bases are TGTGCCAGCAGCTTCAACCCCGAACTAGCGGGAGGGCCCATTGAAGCAGATACG. The chain recombines TRBV13 with TRBJ2-3, with 13 bases that match TRBD2. Coverage ceases 3 residues before the CDR3 finishes, and the germline J gene fills in the end. V shed 3 bases, J shed 4 bases, and the junction held 19 bases outside the gene matches. CDR3 length: 21 residues. Germline V gives CDR1 PRHDT, CDR2 FYEKMQ (reference sequence). Variable domain in full (rest from reference TRBV13 and TRBJ2-3): AAGVIQSPRHLIKEKRETATLKCYPIPRHDTVYWYQQGPGQDPQFLISFYEKMQSDKGSIPDRFSAQQFSDYHSELNMSSLELGDSALYFCASSFNPELAGGPIEADTQYFGPGTRLTVL.

Note on this clone: With the read ending 3 residues before the CDR3 end, the germline J gene is used to fill in that end. The rearrangement uses TRBV6-2 or TRBV6-3 and TRBJ2-7; possibly TRBD1 for D (6 bases). The V gene's germline CDR1 is MNHEY and CDR2 SVGEGT. Trimming cost V 4 bases and J 4 bases, with 14 bases left between them. The CDR3 runs to 14 residues. The CDR3 sequence: CASSSTPQGYEQYF. CDR3 DNA, as far as it was read: TGTGCCAGCAGTTCCACACCACAGGGATACGAG.

By share, this clone ranks as medium-sized (0.01 to 0.1%). With the read ending 3 residues before the CDR3 end, the germline J gene is used to fill in that end. The V call is TRBV19, the J call TRBJ2-1; the D is unclear. CDR3 length: 12 amino acids. Trimming left V 6 bases short and J 6 bases short, with 9 bases between. Germline CDR1 LNHDA, CDR2 SQIVND (reference sequence). The covered CDR3 bases are TGTGCCAGTAGCTCGAGCCTCAATGAG. Translated: CASSSSLNE. The whole CDR3 reads CASSSSLNEQFF.

This clone showed up many times. The read ends 3 residues before the CDR3 terminus; that terminus is restored from the germline J gene. The chain links TRBV12-3 or TRBV12-4 to TRBJ1-2; maybe TRBD1 (5 bases). The CDR3 covers 12 residues. Trimming took off 3 bases at V and 4 bases at J, with 6 bases between the two ends. The CDR3 reads CASSFGGYGYTF. The CDR3 DNA, read in part, is TGTGCCAGCAGTTTCGGGGGCTATGGC.

This clone has at least ten counts. CDR3 sequence reads: CASSELPPTSGSSRYEQYF. Partial CDR3 DNA: TGTGCCAGCAGTGAACTCCCCCCGACTAGCGGGAGTTCAAGGTACGAG. V and J are TRBV6-1 and TRBJ2-7, with 12 bases matching TRBD2. The CDR3 is cut off 3 residues early in the read; its end comes from the germline J gene. The germline V gene encodes CDR1 MNHNS and CDR2 SASEGT. V trimming: 2 bases; J trimming: 4 bases; junction bases outside the gene matches: 15. CDR3 size: 19 residues.